Here is one T cell receptor beta chain with its context. These data belong to a study of T cells in Graves' hyperthyroidism and ophthalmopathy. Study-level background: Initial diagnosis, before any treatment, was when peripheral blood was collected.

Amplification targeted TCR beta CDR3 regions from RNA transcripts. The HTBI set primed first-round TCR CDR3 RT-PCR. TCRdb called the multiplex PCR reads again in MiXCR, with one record for every CDR3 protein. The table has 500,000 to 550,000 distinct CDR3 sequences, 20% seen once. Exclusion of a patient resulted from uncontrolled infection, other autoimmune disease, pregnancy or lactation. The V and J ends lost 0 bases and 0 bases respectively, with 20 bases between them. The length of the CDR3 is 19 residues. Germline V gene data show CDR1 as MNHEY and CDR2 as SVGEGT. The sequenced sample consisted of blood. The chain uses TRBV6-2 or TRBV6-3 and TRBJ2-5, with D perhaps matching TRBD2 (7 bases). The clonotype was recovered from a man aged 18 to 29 with Graves' hyperthyroidism. In DNA, the CDR3 is TGTGCCAGCAGTTACTCGACGGGACTACAGGGCCCATACCAAGAGACCCAGTACTTC. Translated, it gives CASSYSTGLQGPYQETQYF.